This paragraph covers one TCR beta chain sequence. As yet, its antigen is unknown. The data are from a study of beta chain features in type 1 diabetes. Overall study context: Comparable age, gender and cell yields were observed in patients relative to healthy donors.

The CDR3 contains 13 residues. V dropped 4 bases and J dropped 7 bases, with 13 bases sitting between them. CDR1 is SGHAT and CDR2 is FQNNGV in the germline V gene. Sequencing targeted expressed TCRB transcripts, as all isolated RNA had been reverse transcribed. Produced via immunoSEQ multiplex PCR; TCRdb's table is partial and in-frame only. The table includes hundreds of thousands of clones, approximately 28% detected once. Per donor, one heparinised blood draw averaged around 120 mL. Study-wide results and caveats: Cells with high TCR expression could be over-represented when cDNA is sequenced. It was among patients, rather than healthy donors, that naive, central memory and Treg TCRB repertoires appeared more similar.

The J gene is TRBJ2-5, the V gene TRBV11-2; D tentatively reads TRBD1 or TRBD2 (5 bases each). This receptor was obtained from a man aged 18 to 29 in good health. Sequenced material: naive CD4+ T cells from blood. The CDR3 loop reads CASSSGTLATQYF. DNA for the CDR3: TGTGCCAGCAGCTCCGGGACCCTAGCGACCCAGTACTTC.